This note documents a single T cell receptor (beta chain) sequence. As yet, its antigen is unknown. Germline V gene lookup returns CDR1 MGHRA and CDR2 YSYEKL. This CDR3 is built from 15 residues. The sample is drawn from a study of monozygotic twins with inflammatory bowel disease. Study-level points and caveats: Relative to healthy twins, IBD patients had fewer clonotypes in common with others, a gap that was especially apparent with disease activity. Any single strong signal or clonotype tied to IBD lacked support.

Each of TCRalpha and TCRbeta cDNA went through two nested PCRs, lasting approximately 17 and 9 cycles. TCRdb re-called the 5' RACE reads and gives one entry per CDR3 protein, without DNA. Here the sample table reports about 160,000 distinct CDR3 sequences. This sequence originates from a human donor with ulcerative colitis or Crohn's disease, or a healthy co-twin of an affected twin (not recorded which). Sequenced input: blood. The gene calls are TRBV4-1 and TRBJ1-2. The CDR3: CASSQASIDRYGYTF.